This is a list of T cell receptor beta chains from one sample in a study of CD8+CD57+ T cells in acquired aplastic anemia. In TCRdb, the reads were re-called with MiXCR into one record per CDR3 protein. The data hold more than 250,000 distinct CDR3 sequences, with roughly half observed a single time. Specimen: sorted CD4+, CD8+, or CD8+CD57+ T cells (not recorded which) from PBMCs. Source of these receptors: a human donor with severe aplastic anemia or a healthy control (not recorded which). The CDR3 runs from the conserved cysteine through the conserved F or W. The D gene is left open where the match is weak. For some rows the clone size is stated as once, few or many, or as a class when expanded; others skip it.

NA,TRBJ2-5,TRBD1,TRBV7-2,TGTGCCAGCAGCTTAGCCCAGGGGGAAGGAGAGACCCAGTACTTC,CASSLAQGEGETQYF
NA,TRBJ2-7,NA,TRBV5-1,TGCGCCAGCAGCTTGGCCGTTCGAGGCGAGCAGTACTTC,CASSLAVRGEQYF
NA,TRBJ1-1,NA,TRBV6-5,TGTGCCAGCAGTTACGCCGGGGCAGGGGCATTGAACACTGAAGCTTTCTTT,CASSYAGAGALNTEAFF
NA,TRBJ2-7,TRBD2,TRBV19,TGTGCCAGTAGTCGTACGGGACTAGCGGGGCTGGAGCAGTACTTC,CASSRTGLAGLEQYF
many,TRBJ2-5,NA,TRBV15,TGTGCCACCAGCAGAGATCCCAGGGCCCTTACAGGCAGCCCCAAAGAGACCCAGTACTTC,CATSRDPRALTGSPKETQYF
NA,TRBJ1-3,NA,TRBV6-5,TGTGCCAGCAGTACTCGACCGGGGAGCGGAAACACCATATATTTT,CASSTRPGSGNTIYF
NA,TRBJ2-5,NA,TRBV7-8,TGTGCCAGCAGCTCAAGTGGGGCCCAGTACTTC,CASSSSGAQYF
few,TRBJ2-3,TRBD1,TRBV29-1,TGCAGCGTTGGAGGGACAGGACCCACAGATACGCAGTATTTT,CSVGGTGPTDTQYF
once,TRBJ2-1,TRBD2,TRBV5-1,TGCGCCAGCAGCCTCCGACAAAAGTTGCTAGCGGGAGACAATGAGCAGTTCTTC,CASSLRQKLLAGDNEQFF
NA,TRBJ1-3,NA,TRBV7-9,TGTGCCAGCAACACACGGCCAGGGGACTCTGGAAACACCATATATTTT,CASNTRPGDSGNTIYF
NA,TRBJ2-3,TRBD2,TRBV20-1,TGCAGTGCCACCAGTGATTTGGGAGGGCCTTCCCCGCAGTATTTT,CSATSDLGGPSPQYF
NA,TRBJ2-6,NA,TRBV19,TGTGCCAGTAAAGGGCCCGAGGGGACCTCTGGGGCCAACGTCCTGACTTTC,CASKGPEGTSGANVLTF
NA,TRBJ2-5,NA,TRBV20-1,TGCAGTGCTAGAGGTCTTCAAGGGACCCAGTACTTC,CSARGLQGTQYF
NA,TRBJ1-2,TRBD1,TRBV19,TGTGCCAGTAGTTCCCTGGGGACAGGGGATAACTATGGCTACACCTTC,CASSSLGTGDNYGYTF
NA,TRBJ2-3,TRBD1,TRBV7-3,TGTGCCAGCACTCCGTACAGGGGGCAAACAGATACGCAGTATTTT,CASTPYRGQTDTQYF
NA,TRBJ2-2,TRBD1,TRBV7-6,TGTGCCAGCAGCTTGGACAGGGTCGGAACCGGGGAGCTGTTTTTT,CASSLDRVGTGELFF
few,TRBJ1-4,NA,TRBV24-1,TGTGCCACCAGTGGTGGGGGACGGGAAAAACTGTTTTTT,CATSGGGREKLFF
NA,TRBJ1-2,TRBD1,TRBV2,TGTGCCAGCAGGGGTGGACAGGGGGCGCATGGCTACACCTTC,CASRGGQGAHGYTF
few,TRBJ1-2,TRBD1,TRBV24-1,TGTGCCACCGGCGGGGACAGGACTAACTATGGCTACACCTTC,CATGGDRTNYGYTF
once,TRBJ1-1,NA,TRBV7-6,TGTGCCAGCAGCGCCGGGAGGGCCACTGAAGCTTTCTTT,CASSAGRATEAFF
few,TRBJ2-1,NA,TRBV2,TGTGCCAGCAGAGCTGGGACAATAAACAATGAGCAGTTCTTC,CASRAGTINNEQFF
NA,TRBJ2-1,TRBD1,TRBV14,TGTGCCAGCAGCCGATTCCGGGACAGGAAGATCGATGAGCAGTTCTTC,CASSRFRDRKIDEQFF
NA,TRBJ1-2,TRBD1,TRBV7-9,TGTGCCAGCAGCCAGGGGGAGGGGAACTATGGCTACACCTTC,CASSQGEGNYGYTF
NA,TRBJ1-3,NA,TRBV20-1,TGCAGTGCAGAGGACCGTGGACTTGGCTACACCATATATTTT,CSAEDRGLGYTIYF
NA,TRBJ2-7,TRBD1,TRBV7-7,TGTGCTAGCAGCTTAGCCCCCACAGGGGGCTACGAGCAGTACTTC,CASSLAPTGGYEQYF
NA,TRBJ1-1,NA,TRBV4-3,TGCGCCAGCAGCCAAGGTGGCTCCAACACTGAAGCTTTCTTT,CASSQGGSNTEAFF
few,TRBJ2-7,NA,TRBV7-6,TGTGCCACCGCCTCGAGGTCCACGGGCTCCTACGAGCAGTACTTC,CATASRSTGSYEQYF
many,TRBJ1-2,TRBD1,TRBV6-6,TGTGCCAGCAATCAACAGGGGTCCGGCTACACCTTC,CASNQQGSGYTF
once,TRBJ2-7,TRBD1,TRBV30,TGTGCCTGGAGTATTCAGGGGGCGCGTGAGCAGTACTTC,CAWSIQGAREQYF
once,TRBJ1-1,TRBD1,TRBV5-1,TGCGCCGGCAGCTTGTGGGGACAGGGGGCCCCAGGGGACACTGAAGCTTTCTTT,CAGSLWGQGAPGDTEAFF
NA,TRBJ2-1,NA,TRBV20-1,TGCAGTGCTAGTCCCCCGACAGCTTACAATGAGCAGTTCTTC,CSASPPTAYNEQFF
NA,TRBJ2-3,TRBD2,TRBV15,TGTGCCACCTCTAGCGGGAAAACTCAACCCTCCACAGATACGCAGTATTTT,CATSSGKTQPSTDTQYF